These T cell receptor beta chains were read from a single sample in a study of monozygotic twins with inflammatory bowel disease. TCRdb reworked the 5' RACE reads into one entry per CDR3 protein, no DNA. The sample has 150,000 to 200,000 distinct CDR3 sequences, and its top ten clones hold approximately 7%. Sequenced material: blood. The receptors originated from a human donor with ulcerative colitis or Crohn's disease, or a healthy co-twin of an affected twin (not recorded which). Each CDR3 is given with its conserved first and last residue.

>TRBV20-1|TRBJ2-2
CSASSYYGTLNTGELFF
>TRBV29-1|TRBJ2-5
CSGRPGQSQETQYF
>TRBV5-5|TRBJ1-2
CASSNSPTNYGYTF
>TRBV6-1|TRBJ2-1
CASSRDGSYNEQFF
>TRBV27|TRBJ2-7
CASRLSRGNEQYF
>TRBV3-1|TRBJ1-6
CASSLAVDSPLHF
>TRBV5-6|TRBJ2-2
CASSLYSANTGELFF
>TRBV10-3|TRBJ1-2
CAISPPGQGFSGYTF
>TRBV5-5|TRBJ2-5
CASSPGQLQETQYF
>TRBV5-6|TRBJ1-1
CASSFKTTGGAFF
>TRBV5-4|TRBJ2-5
CASSRTGLGLETQYF
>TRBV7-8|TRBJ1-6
CASSADSPLSSYNSPLHF
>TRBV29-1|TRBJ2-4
CSVESDQNIQYF
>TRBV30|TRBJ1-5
CAWADRNQPQHF